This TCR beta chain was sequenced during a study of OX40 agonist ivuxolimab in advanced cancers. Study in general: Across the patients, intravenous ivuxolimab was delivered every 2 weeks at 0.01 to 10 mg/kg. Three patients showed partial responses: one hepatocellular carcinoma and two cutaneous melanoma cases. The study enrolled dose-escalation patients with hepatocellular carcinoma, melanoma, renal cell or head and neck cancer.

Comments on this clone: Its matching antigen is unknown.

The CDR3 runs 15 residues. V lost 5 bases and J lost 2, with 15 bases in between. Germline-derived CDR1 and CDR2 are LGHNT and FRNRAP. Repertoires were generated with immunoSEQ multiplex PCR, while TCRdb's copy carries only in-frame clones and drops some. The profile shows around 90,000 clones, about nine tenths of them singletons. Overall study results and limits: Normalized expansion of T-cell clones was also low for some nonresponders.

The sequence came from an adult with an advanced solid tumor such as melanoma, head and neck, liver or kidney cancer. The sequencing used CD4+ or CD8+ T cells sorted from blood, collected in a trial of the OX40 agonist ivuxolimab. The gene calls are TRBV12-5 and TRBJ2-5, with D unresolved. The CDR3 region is CASGPGMTQQETQYF. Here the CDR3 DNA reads TGTGCTAGTGGTCCCGGAATGACACAACAAGAGACCCAGTACTTC.